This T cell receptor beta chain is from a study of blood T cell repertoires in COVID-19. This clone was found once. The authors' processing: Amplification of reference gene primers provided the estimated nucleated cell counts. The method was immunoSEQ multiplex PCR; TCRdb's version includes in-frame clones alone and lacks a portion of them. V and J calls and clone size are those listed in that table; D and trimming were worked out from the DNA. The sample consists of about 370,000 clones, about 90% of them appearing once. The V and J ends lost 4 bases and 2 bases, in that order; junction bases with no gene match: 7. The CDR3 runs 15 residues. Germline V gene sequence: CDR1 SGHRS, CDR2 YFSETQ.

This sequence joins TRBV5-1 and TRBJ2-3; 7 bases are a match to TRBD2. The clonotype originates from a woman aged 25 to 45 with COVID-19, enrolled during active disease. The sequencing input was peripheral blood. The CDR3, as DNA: TGCGCCAGCAGCCGGGCTAGCGGACCCACAGATACGCAGTATTTT. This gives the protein CASSRASGPTDTQYF.